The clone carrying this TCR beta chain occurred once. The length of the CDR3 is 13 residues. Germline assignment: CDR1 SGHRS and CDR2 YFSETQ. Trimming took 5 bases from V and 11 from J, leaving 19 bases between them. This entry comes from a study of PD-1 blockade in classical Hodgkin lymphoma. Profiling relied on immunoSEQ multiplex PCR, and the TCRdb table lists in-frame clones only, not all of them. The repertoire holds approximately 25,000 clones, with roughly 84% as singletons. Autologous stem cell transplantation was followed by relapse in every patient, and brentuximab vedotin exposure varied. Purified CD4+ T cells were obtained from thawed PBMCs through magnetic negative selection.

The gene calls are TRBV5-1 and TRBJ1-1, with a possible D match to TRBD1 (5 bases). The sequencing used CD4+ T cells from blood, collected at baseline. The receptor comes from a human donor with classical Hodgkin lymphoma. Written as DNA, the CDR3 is TGCGCCAGCAGGACCCCCGGGCAGGGAACGGCTTTCTTT. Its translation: CASRTPGQGTAFF.